This T cell receptor (beta chain) came from a study of post-analysis software for immune sequencing data. Findings of the study overall: Comparison of patients with controls showed 5 or 6 TRBV segments more frequent in patients, TRBV5-6, TRBV5-1 and TRBV20-1 among them. Samples from one preparation batch, clustered by F measure, grouped strongly together.

Note on this clonotype: Its antigen is as yet unknown.

CDR3 length equals 13 residues. The ends were cut back, 5 bases at V and 5 bases at J, with 10 bases in the middle. TCR beta cDNA libraries included unique molecular identifiers. From the PCR reads, TCRdb called clonotypes with MiXCR, one entry per CDR3 protein. The sample yields around 710,000 distinct CDR3 sequences, more than 45% seen once. The clonotype was recovered from a girl under 18 with multiple sclerosis. V is TRBV12-3 or TRBV12-4 and J is TRBJ2-1, with D perhaps assigned TRBD1 or TRBD2 (5 bases each). Input material: blood. CDR3 DNA: TGTGCCAGCAGTGCCCGGGACGACAATGAGCAGTTCTTC. Translated, it gives CASSARDDNEQFF.